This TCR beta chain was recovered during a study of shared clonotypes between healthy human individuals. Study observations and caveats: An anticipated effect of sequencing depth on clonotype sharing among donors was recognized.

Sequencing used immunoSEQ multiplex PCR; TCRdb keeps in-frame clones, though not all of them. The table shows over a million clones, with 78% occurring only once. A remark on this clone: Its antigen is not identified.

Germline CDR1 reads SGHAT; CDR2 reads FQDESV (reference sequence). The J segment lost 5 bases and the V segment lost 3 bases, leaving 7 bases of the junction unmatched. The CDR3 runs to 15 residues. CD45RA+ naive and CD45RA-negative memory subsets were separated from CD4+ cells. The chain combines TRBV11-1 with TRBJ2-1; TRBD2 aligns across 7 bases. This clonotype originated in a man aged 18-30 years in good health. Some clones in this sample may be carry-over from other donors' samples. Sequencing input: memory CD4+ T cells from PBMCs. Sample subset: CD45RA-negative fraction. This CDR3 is CASSFGLEVHNEQFF. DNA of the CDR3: TGTGCCAGCAGCTTTGGACTAGAGGTACACAATGAGCAGTTCTTC.